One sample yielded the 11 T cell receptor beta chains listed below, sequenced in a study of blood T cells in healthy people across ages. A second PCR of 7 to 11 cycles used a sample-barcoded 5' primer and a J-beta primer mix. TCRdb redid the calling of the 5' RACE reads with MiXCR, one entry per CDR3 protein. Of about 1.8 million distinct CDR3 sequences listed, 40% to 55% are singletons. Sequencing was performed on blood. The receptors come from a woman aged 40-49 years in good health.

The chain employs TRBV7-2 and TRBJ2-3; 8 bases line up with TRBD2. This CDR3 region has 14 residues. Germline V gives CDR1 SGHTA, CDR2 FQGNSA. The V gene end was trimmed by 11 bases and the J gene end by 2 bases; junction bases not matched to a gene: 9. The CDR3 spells CARGSGGHTDTQYF. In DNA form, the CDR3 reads TGTGCCCGTGGGAGCGGGGGACACACAGATACGCAGTATTTT.

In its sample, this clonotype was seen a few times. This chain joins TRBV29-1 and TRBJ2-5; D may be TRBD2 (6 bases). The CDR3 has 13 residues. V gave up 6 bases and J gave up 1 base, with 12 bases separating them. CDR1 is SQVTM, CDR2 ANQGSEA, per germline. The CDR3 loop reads CSVERDFQETQYF. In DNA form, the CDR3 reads TGCAGCGTGGAGAGGGACTTCCAAGAGACCCAGTACTTC.

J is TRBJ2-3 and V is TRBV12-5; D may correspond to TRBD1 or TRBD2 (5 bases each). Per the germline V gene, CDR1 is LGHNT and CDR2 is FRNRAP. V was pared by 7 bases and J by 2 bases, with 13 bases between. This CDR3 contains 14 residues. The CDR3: CASALGTYTDTQYF. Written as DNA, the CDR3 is TGTGCTAGTGCCCTCGGGACGTACACAGATACGCAGTATTTT.

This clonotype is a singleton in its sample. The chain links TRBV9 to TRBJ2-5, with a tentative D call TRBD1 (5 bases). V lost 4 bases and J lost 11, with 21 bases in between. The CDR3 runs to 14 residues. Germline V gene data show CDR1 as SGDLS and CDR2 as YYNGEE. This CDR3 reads CASSPPDTNNEQYF. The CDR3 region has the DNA TGTGCCAGCAGCCCACCGGACACCAACAATGAGCAGTACTTC.

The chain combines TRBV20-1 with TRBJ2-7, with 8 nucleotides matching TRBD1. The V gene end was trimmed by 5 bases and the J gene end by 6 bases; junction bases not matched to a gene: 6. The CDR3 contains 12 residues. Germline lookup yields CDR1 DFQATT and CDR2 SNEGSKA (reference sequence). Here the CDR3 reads CSADRTGTEQYF. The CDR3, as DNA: TGCAGTGCTGATCGGACAGGGACCGAGCAGTACTTC.

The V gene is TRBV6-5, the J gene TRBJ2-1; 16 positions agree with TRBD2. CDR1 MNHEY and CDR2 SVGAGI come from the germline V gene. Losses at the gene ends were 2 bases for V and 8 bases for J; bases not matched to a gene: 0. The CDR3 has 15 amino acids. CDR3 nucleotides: TGTGCCAGCAGTTACGGGACTAGCGGGGGGGATGAGCAGTTCTTC. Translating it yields CASSYGTSGGDEQFF.

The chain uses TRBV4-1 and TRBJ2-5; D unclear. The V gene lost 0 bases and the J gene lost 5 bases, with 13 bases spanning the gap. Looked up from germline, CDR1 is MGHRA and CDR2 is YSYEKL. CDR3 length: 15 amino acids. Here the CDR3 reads CASSQDHRSPETQYF. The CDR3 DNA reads TGCGCCAGCAGCCAAGATCATCGAAGCCCGGAGACCCAGTACTTC.

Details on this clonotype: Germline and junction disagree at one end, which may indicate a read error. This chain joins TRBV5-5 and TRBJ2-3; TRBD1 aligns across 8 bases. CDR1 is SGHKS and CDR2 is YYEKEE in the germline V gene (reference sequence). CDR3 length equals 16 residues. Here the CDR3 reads CACSLIQGARTDTQYF. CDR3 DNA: TGTGCCTGCAGCTTGATTCAGGGGGCAAGAACAGATACGCAGTATTTT.

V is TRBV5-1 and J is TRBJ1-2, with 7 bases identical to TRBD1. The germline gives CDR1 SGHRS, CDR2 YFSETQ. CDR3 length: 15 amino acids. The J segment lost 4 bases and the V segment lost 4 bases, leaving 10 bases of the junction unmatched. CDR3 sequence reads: CASSRTRQGLYGYTF. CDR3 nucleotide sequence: TGCGCCAGCAGCAGAACTCGACAGGGCCTCTATGGCTACACCTTC.

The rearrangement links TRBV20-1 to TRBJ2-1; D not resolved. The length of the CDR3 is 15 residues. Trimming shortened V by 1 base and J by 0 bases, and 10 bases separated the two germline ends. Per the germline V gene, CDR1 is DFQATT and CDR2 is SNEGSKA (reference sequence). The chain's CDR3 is CSARGGRSSYNEQFF. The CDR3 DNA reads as TGCAGTGCTAGAGGGGGAAGGAGCTCCTACAATGAGCAGTTCTTC.

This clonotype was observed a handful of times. CDR3 loop: CSARNDRGSYGYTF. CDR3 nucleotide sequence: TGCAGTGCTAGAAATGACAGGGGTTCCTATGGCTACACCTTC. The chain links TRBV20-1 to TRBJ1-2; 8 positions match TRBD1. J was trimmed by 4 bases and V by 2 bases; bases with no gene match: 6. This CDR3 is built from 14 residues. Germline lookup yields CDR1 DFQATT and CDR2 SNEGSKA (reference sequence).